The clone carrying this TCR beta chain was detected only a few times. Germline assignment: CDR1 DFQATT and CDR2 SNEGSKA (reference sequence). The ends were cut back, 4 bases at V and 7 bases at J, with 14 bases in the middle. The CDR3 runs to 13 residues. This entry comes from a study of identical twins' blood T cells. Study-wide background: Some 52 million reads came from 12 libraries, six alpha, six beta.

A previously described protocol, modified, built RNA-based TCR cDNA libraries. Each TCR cDNA library carried sample-specific barcodes on both ends. TCRdb ran MiXCR on the 5' RACE reads and lists one entry per CDR3 protein. The table lists 350,000 to 450,000 distinct CDR3 sequences, about 28% of them singletons. The genes are TRBV20-1 and TRBJ1-5, with D perhaps TRBD1 (6 bases). This receptor was obtained from a woman aged 18-49 years in good health. Sequencing was done on a sample of PBMCs. The CDR3 DNA is TGCAGTGCTACCCAGGGGTTGGGACAGCCCCAGCATTTT. Translated, it gives CSATQGLGQPQHF.